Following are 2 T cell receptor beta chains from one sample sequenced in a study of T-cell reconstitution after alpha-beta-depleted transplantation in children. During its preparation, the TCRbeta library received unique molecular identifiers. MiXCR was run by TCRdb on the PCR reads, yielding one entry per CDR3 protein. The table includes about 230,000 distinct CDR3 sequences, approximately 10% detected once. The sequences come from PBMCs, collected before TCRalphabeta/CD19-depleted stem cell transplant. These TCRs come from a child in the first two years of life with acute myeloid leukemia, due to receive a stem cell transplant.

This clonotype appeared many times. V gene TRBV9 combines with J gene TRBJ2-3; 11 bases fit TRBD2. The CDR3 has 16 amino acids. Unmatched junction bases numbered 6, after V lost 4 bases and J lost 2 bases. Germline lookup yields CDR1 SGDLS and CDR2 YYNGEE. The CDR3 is CASSSQTSGTTDTQYF. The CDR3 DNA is TGTGCCAGCAGCTCGCAGACTAGCGGGACCACAGATACGCAGTATTTT.

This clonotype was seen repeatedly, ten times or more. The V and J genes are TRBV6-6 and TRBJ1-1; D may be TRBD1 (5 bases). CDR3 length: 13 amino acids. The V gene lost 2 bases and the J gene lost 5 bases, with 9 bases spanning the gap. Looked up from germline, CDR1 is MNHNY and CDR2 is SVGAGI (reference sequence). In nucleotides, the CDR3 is TGTGCCAGCAGTTACGCAGGGCGGACTGAAGCTTTCTTT. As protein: CASSYAGRTEAFF.